This TCR beta chain originates from a study of OX40 agonist ivuxolimab in advanced cancers. Overall study: The patients' treatment was ivuxolimab, an agonistic anti-OX40 (CD134) antibody. Under the entry rules, prior anti-PD-1, anti-PD-L1 or anti-CTLA-4 therapy was allowed, and 40% had some.

CDR1 and CDR2 (germline): ENHRY, SYGVKD. This CDR3 is 11 amino acids long. The V and J ends lost 4 bases and 7 bases respectively, with 8 bases between them. Study findings and constraints: At doses 0.1 to 3.0 mg/kg, CD4+ and CD8+ clones expanded. On average, CD8+ T cells showed a greater number of expanded clones than CD4+.

Comment on this clone: What it binds is not known.

The assay was immunoSEQ multiplex PCR, and TCRdb's table has in-frame clones only and misses some. The repertoire holds some 45,000 clones, with roughly 79% as singletons. This sequence originates from an adult with an advanced solid tumor such as melanoma, head and neck, liver or kidney cancer. The J gene is TRBJ2-7, the V gene TRBV10-3; D gene unclear. The sample here was CD4+ or CD8+ T cells sorted from blood, taken in a trial of the OX40 agonist ivuxolimab. CDR3 in DNA: TGTGCCATCAGTGTCTACGAAGAGCAGTACTTC. As protein: CAISVYEEQYF.